The 13 T cell receptor beta chains below all came from one sample that was sequenced in a study of shared clonotypes between healthy human individuals. Method: immunoSEQ multiplex PCR; TCRdb's copy keeps in-frame clones and lacks some. The repertoire holds approximately 2.1 million clones, with approximately 95% as singletons. Sequencing used naive CD4+ T cells from PBMCs. Subset here: CD45RA+ positively selected. Receptors originate from a man between 18 and 35 years old in good health. Some clones in this sample may be carry-over from other donors' samples.

The J gene is TRBJ2-7, the V gene TRBV19, with a tentative D call TRBD2 (5 bases). The CDR3 is 14 amino acids. The germline CDR1 and CDR2 sequences are LNHDA and SQIVND (reference sequence). Between the trimmed V and J ends, which lost 5 bases and 5 bases, there was a span of 16 bases. CDR3 DNA sequence: TGTGCCAGTAGTCCGGCGGCCGCGGAGGACGAGCAGTACTTC. Its translation is CASSPAAAEDEQYF.

This CDR3 is CASSRSGLAGFEQFF. CDR3 DNA: TGTGCCAGCAGCAGATCGGGACTAGCGGGATTTGAGCAGTTCTTC. The chain carries TRBV7-3 and TRBJ2-1; 13 bases agree with TRBD2. The CDR3 loop spans 15 amino acids. CDR1 is SGHTA, CDR2 FQGTGA, per germline. With 5 bases clipped from V and 9 bases from J, the junction kept 7 bases outside the gene matches.

The rearrangement uses TRBV30 and TRBJ2-7; D unclear. The V end was cut by 0 bases, the J end by 6 bases, with 18 bases between. Germline V gives CDR1 GTSNPN, CDR2 SVGIG (reference sequence). CDR3 length equals 15 residues. This CDR3 reads CAWSVRTPTPREQYF. The CDR3 bases are TGTGCCTGGAGTGTAAGGACCCCTACTCCCCGCGAGCAGTACTTC.

The gene calls are TRBV11-2 and TRBJ2-7, with D maybe TRBD2 (5 bases). The CDR3 is 13 amino acids. Germline CDR1 and CDR2: SGHAT and FQNNGV. V shed 7 bases and J shed 4 bases, with 14 bases lying between them. Here the CDR3 reads CASNMMGGYEQYF. CDR3 DNA sequence: TGTGCCAGCAATATGATGGGCGGGTACGAGCAGTACTTC.

There are a few counts of this clone. The CDR3: CASSLASSYNEQFF. CDR3 sequence (DNA): TGCGCCAGCAGCCTAGCAAGCTCCTACAATGAGCAGTTCTTC. The chain combines TRBV4-3 with TRBJ2-1; unclear D gene. The V end lost 4 bases, the J end lost 0 bases, and 7 bases lay between the germline ends. The germline gives CDR1 LGHNA, CDR2 YSLEER. The CDR3 runs to 14 residues.

This chain links TRBV7-9 with TRBJ2-3; D unresolved. Germline CDR1 SEHNR, CDR2 FQNEAQ (reference sequence). Trimming stripped 4 bases from V and 6 bases from J, with 26 bases between. The CDR3 has 18 amino acids. The CDR3, as DNA: TGTGCCAGCAGCTCACCCCCCTCGGGCCTACCCTCGGTGGATACGCAGTATTTT. Its protein product is CASSSPPSGLPSVDTQYF.

The V call is TRBV5-1, the J call TRBJ2-3; weak D call: TRBD1 (6 bases). The V gene lost 8 bases and the J gene lost 4 bases, with 20 bases spanning the gap. Germline loops: CDR1 SGHRS, CDR2 YFSETQ. This CDR3 region has 15 residues. The CDR3 DNA sequence: TGCGCCAGTTCCGTAACAGGGCCCACCCCAGATACGCAGTATTTT. Amino acid sequence: CASSVTGPTPDTQYF.

V is TRBV7-2 and J is TRBJ1-2, with D unclear. Germline lookup yields CDR1 SGHTA and CDR2 FQGNSA. V gave up 4 bases and J gave up 2 bases, with 11 bases separating them. The CDR3 is 14 amino acids. CDR3 in amino acids: CASSSETGNYGYTF. The CDR3, as DNA: TGTGCCAGCAGCTCTGAAACGGGAAACTATGGCTACACCTTC.

CDR3 protein: CSGRENTQYF. CDR3 in DNA: TGCAGCGGCCGTGAGAATACGCAGTATTTT. The chain has TRBV29-1 and TRBJ2-3; D is undetermined. Germline CDR1 reads SQVTM; CDR2 reads ANQGSEA. V lost 7 bases and J lost 7, with 9 bases in between. The CDR3 is made up of 10 amino acids.

The chain employs TRBV28 and TRBJ1-2, with D perhaps matching TRBD1 (5 bases). Germline CDR1 is MDHEN and CDR2 is SYDVKM. V lost 5 bases, J lost 7 bases, and 20 bases lay in between. The CDR3 runs to 15 residues. The CDR3 DNA is TGTGCCAGCAGTCCTCCCCGGGAGGGACCCCCTGGCTACACCTTC. Translation gives CASSPPREGPPGYTF.

J is TRBJ2-7 and V is TRBV15, with TRBD1 matching over 9 bases. The CDR3 spans 14 residues. The V and J ends lost 8 bases and 2 bases, in that order; junction bases with no gene match: 7. Germline V gene lookup returns CDR1 LNHNV and CDR2 YYDKDF (reference sequence). The CDR3 is CATQQGAGAYEQYF. The DNA for the CDR3 is TGTGCCACCCAACAGGGGGCCGGAGCCTACGAGCAGTACTTC.

This clone showed up just once. DNA for the CDR3: TGTGCCAGCTCACCAAGACAGGGGGCGGGAGAGCAGTACTTC. Residues: CASSPRQGAGEQYF. V is TRBV18 and J is TRBJ2-7; 10 positions match TRBD1. The germline CDR1 and CDR2 sequences are KGHSH and LQKENI. The CDR3 sequence is 14 residues long. V lost 2 bases to trimming and J lost 7 bases; unmatched junction nucleotides: 5.

The rearrangement links TRBV7-9 to TRBJ2-7; TRBD1 might be the D (6 bases). V was shortened by 1 base and J by 8 bases, with 12 bases between the two germline ends. The CDR3 spans 13 residues. CDR1 is SEHNR, CDR2 FQNEAQ, per germline (reference sequence). The CDR3 loop is CASSLGGQGQQYF. CDR3 coding DNA: TGTGCCAGCAGCTTAGGGGGCCAGGGGCAGCAGTACTTC.